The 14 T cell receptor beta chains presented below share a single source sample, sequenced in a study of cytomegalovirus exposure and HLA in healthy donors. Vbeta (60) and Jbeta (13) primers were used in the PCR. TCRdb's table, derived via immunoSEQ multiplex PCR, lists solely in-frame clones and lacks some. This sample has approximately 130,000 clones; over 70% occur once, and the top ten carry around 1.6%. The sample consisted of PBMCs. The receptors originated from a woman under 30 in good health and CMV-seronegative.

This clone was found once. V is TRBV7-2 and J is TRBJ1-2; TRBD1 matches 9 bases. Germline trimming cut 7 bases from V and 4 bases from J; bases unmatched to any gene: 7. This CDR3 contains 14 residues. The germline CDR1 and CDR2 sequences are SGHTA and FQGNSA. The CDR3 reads CASTQTGGVYGYTF. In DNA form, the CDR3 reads TGTGCCAGCACCCAGACAGGGGGAGTCTATGGCTACACCTTC.

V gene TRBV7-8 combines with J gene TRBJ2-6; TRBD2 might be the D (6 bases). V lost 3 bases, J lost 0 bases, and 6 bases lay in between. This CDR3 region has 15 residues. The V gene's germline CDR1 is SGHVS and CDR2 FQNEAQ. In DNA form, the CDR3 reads TGTGCCAGCAGCTTCGGGAGCTCTGGGGCCAACGTCCTGACTTTC. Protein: CASSFGSSGANVLTF.

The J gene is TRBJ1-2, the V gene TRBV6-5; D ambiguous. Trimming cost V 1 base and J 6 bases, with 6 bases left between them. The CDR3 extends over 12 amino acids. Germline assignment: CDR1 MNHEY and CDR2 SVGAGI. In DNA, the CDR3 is TGTGCCAGCAGTTACTTGGGCCATGGCTACACCTTC. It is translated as CASSYLGHGYTF.

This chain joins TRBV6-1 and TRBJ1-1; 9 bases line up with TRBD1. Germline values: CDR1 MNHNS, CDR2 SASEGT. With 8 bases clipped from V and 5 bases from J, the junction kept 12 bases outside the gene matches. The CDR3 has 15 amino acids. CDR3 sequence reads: CASAPSGQGKTEAFF. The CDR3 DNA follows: TGTGCCAGCGCTCCCTCGGGACAGGGTAAGACTGAAGCTTTCTTT.

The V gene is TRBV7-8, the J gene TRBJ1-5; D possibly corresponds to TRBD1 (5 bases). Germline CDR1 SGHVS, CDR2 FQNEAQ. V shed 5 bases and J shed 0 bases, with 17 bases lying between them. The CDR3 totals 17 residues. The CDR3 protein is CASSLFRVEYSNQPQHF. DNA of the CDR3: TGTGCCAGCAGCCTTTTCAGGGTCGAATATAGCAATCAGCCCCAGCATTTT.

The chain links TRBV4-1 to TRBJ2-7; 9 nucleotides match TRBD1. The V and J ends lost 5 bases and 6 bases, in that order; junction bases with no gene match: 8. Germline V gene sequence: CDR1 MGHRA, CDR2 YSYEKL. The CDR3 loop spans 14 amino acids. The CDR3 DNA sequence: TGCGCCAGCAGCAATTCCGACAGGGGGGGCGAGCAGTACTTC. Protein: CASSNSDRGGEQYF.

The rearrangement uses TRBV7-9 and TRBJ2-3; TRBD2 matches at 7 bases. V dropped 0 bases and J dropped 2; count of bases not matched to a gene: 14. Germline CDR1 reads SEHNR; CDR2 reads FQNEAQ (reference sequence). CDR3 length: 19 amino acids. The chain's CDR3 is CASSLAIGRVAGITDTQYF. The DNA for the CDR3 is TGTGCCAGCAGCTTAGCAATTGGGAGGGTTGCAGGGATCACAGATACGCAGTATTTT.

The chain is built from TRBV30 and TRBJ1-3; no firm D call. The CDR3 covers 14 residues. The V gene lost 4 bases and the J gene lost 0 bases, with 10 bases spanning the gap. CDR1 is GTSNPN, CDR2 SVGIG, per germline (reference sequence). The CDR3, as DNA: TGTGCCTGGAATGCAGGCAACTCTGGAAACACCATATATTTT. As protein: CAWNAGNSGNTIYF.

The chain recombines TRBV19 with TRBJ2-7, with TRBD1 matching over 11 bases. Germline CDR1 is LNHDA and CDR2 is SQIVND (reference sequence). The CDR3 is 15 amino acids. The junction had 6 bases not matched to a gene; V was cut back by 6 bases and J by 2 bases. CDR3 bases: TGTGCCAGTAGCCCCCGGGACAGGGGGACCTACGAGCAGTACTTC. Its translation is CASSPRDRGTYEQYF.

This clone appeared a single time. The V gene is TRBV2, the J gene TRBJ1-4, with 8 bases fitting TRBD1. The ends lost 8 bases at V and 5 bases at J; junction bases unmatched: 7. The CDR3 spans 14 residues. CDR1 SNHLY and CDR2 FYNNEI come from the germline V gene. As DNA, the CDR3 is TGTGCCAGCCAGGGACGACAGGGGAATGAAAAACTGTTTTTT. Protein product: CASQGRQGNEKLFF.

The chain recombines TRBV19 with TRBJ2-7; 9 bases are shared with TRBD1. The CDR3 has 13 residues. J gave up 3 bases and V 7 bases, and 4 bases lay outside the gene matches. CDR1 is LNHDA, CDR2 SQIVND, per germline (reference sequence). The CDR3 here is CASTLGQGYEQYF. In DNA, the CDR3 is TGTGCCAGTACCTTGGGACAGGGCTACGAGCAGTACTTC.

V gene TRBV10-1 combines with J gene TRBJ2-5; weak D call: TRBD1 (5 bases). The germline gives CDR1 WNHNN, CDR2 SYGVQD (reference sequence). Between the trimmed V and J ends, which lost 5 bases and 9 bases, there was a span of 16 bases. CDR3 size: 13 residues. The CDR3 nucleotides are TGCGCCAGCAGTCAAGACAGAGTAGGCGCCCAGTACTTC. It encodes CASSQDRVGAQYF.

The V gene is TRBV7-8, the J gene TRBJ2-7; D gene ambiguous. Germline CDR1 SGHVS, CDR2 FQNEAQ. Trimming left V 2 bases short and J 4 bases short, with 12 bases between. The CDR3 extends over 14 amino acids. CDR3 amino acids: CASSLLGSDYEQYF. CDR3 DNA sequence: TGTGCCAGCAGCTTACTTGGCAGCGATTACGAGCAGTACTTC.

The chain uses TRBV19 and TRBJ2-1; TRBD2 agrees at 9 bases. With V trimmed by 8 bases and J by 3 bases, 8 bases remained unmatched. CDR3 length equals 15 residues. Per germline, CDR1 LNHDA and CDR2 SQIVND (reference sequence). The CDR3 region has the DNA TGTGCCAGTCGACTAGCGGAGAGGGGCTACAATGAGCAGTTCTTC. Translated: CASRLAERGYNEQFF.